What follows is one T cell receptor beta chain and its context. Its antigen is not identified. PCR was performed using 60 Vbeta and 13 Jbeta primers. Profiled with immunoSEQ multiplex PCR; TCRdb holds only in-frame clones, not every one. The table includes 140,000 or so clones, roughly three fifths detected once. This entry comes from a study of cytomegalovirus exposure and HLA in healthy donors. The overall study: Among the 350 to 500 donors who were genotyped, roughly 85% fell in the genetic ancestry cluster that is associated with self-reported Caucasian donors.

Germline V lookup: CDR1 MNHEY, CDR2 SVGAGI. The V end lost 0 bases, the J end lost 4 bases, and 12 bases lay between the germline ends. The CDR3 runs to 15 residues. Study-level findings and limits: It was reportedly the case that the classifier diagnosed cytomegalovirus status with high specificity and sensitivity. Trimming of TCR beta V- and J-genes showed a link, identified in a later analysis, to a missense DCLRE1C variant. Rarity marked most TCR sequences, yet some public TCRs occurred in many donors.

The chain couples TRBV6-5 to TRBJ1-2, with unresolved D. The sample comprised PBMCs. This clonotype was sampled from a male donor in good health and CMV-seronegative. CDR3 amino acids: CASSYSRTHPYGYTF. The CDR3 DNA sequence: TGTGCCAGCAGTTACTCTCGCACACACCCCTATGGCTACACCTTC.